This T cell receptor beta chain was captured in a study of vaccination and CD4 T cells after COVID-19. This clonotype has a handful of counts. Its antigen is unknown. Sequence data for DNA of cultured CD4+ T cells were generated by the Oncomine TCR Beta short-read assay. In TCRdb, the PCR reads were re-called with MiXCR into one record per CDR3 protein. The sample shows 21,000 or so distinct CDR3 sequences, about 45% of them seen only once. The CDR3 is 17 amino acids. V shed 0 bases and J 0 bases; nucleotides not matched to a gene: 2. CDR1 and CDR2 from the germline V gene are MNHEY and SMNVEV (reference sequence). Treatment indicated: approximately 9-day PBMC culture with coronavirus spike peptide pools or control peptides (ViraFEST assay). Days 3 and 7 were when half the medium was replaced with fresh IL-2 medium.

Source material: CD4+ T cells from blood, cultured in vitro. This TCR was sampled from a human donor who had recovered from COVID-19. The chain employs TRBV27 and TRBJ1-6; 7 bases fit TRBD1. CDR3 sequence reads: CASSLSDRFSYNSPLHF. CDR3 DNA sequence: TGTGCCAGCAGTTTATCGGACAGGTTCTCCTATAATTCACCCCTCCACTTT.